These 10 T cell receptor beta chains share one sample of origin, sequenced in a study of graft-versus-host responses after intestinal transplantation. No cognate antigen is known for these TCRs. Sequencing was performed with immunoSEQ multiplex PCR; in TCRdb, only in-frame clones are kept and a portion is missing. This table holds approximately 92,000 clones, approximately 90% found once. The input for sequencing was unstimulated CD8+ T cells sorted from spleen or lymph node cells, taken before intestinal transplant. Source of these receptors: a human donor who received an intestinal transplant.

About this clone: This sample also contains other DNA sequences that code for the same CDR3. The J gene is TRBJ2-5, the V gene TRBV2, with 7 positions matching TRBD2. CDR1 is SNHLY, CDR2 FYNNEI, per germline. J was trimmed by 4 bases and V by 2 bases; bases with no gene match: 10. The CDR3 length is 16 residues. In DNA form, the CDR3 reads TGTGCCAGCAGTGAAATAGGTGGGAGGGCCGTAGAGACCCAGTACTTC. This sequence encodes CASSEIGGRAVETQYF.

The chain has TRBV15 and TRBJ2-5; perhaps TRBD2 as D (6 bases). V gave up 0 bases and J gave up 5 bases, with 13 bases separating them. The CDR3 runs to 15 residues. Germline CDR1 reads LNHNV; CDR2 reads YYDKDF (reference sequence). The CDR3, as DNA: TGTGCCACCAGCAGAGATACGGGAGCTCAGGAGACCCAGTACTTC. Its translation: CATSRDTGAQETQYF.

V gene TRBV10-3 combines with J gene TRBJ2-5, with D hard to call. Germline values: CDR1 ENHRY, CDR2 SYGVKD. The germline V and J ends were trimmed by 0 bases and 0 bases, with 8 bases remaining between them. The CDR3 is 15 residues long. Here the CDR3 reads CAISESQDHQETQYF. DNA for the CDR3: TGTGCCATCAGTGAGTCCCAGGATCACCAAGAGACCCAGTACTTC.

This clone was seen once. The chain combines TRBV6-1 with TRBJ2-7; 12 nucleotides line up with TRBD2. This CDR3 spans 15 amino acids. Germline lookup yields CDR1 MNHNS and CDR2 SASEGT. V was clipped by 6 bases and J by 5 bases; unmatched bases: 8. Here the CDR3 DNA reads TGTGCCAGCAGGGAGCTAGCGGGAGGGTTCGACGAGCAGTACTTC. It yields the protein CASRELAGGFDEQYF.

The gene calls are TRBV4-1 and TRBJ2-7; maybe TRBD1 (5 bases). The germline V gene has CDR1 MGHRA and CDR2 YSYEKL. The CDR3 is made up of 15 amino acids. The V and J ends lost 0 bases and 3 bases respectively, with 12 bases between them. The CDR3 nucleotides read TGCGCCAGCAGCCAAGAGGACATAGGAAACTACGAGCAGTACTTC. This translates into CASSQEDIGNYEQYF.

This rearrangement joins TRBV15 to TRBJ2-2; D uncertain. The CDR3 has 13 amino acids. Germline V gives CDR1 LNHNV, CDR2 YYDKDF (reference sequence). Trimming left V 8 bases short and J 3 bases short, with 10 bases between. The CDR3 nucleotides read TGTGCCACCTTTTACCCGTACACCGGGGAGCTGTTTTTT. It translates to CATFYPYTGELFF.

This CDR3 reads CASSLATGVSYEQYF. CDR3 DNA sequence: TGTGCCAGCAGCTTAGCGACGGGCGTATCCTACGAGCAGTACTTC. This sequence joins TRBV7-6 and TRBJ2-7; no firm D call. CDR3 length: 15 residues. V was shortened by 0 bases and J by 1 base, with 10 bases between the two germline ends. Germline CDR1 SGHVS, CDR2 FNYEAQ. Full variable domain (missing parts from reference TRBV7-6 and TRBJ2-7): GAGVSQSPRYKVTKRGQDVALRCDPISGHVSLYWYRQALGQGPEFLTYFNYEAQQDKSGLPNDRFSAERPEGSISTLTIQRTEQRDSAMYRCASSLATGVSYEQYFGPGTRLTVT.

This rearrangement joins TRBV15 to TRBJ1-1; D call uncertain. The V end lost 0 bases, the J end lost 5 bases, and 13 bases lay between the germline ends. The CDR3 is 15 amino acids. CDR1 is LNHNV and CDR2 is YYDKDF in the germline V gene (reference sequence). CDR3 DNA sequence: TGTGCCACCAGCAGAGATTTAGGGCCGGGGACTGAAGCTTTCTTT. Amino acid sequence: CATSRDLGPGTEAFF.

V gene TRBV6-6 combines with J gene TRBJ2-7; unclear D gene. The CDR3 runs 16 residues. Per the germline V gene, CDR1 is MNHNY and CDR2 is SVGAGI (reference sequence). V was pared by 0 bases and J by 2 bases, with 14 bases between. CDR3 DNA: TGTGCCAGCAGTTACTCGATAAGTTCAGAGACCTACGAGCAGTACTTC. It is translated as CASSYSISSETYEQYF.

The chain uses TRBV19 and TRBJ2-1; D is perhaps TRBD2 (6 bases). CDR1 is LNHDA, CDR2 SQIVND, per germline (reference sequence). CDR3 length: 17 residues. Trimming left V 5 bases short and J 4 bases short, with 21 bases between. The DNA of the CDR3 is TGTGCCAGTAGTCCACATCCCCGACTAGAACTTTACAATGAGCAGTTCTTC. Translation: CASSPHPRLELYNEQFF.